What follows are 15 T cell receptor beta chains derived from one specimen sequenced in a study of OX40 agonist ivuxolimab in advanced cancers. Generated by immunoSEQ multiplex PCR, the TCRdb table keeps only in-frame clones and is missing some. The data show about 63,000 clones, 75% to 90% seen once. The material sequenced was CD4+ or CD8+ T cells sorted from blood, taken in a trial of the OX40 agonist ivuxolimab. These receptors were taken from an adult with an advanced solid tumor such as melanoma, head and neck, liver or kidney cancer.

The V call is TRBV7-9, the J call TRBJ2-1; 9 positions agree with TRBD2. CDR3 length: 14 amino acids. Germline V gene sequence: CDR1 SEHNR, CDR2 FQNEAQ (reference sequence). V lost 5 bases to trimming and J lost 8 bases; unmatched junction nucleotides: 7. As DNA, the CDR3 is TGTGCCAGCAGCCGGGGACTAGCTGAGCATGAGCAGTTCTTC. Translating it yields CASSRGLAEHEQFF.

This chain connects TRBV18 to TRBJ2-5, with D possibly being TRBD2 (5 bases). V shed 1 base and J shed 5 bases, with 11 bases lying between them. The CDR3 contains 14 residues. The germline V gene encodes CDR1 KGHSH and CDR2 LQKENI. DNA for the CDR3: TGTGCCAGCTCACCACTAGCGAGTTGGGAGACCCAGTACTTC. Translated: CASSPLASWETQYF.

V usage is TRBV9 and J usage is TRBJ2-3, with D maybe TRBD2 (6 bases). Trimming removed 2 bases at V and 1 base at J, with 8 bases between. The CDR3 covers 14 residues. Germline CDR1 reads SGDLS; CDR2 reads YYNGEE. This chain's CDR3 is CASSVDYRTDTQYF. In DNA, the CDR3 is TGTGCCAGCAGCGTGGACTACCGCACAGATACGCAGTATTTT. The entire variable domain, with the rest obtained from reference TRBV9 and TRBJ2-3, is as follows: DSGVTQTPKHLITATGQRVTLRCSPRSGDLSVYWYQQSLDQGLQFLIQYYNGEERAKGNILERFSAQQFPDLHSELNLSSLELGDSALYFCASSVDYRTDTQYFGPGTRLTVL.

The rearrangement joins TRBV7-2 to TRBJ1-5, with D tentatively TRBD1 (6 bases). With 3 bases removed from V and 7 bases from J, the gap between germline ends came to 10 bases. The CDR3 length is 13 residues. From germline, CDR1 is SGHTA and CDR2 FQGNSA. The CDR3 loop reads CASSLTGIQPQHF. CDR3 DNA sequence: TGTGCCAGCAGCTTGACAGGAATCCAGCCCCAGCATTTT.

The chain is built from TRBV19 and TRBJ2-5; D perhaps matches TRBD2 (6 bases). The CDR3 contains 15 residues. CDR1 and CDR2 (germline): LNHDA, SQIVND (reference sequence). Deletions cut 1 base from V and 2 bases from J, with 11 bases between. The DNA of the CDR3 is TGTGCCAGTAGTATAGGTCTAGCGAGACAAGAGACCCAGTACTTC. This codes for CASSIGLARQETQYF.

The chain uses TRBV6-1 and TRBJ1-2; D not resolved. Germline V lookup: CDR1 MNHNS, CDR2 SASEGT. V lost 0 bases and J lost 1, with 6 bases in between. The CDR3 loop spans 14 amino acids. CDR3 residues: CASSEADLNYGYTF. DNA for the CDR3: TGTGCCAGCAGTGAAGCCGACCTTAACTATGGCTACACCTTC.

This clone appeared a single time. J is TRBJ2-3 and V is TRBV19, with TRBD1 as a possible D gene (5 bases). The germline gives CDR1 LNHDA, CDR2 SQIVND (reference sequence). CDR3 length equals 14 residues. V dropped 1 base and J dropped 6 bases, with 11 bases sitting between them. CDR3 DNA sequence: TGTGCCAGTAGTATAGGACAGTTCGAGGATACGCAGTATTTT. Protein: CASSIGQFEDTQYF.

The CDR3 sequence: CASSKQGYRETQYF. The CDR3 DNA reads TGTGCCAGCAGCAAACAGGGCTATAGAGAGACCCAGTACTTC. The gene calls are TRBV5-6 and TRBJ2-5; weak D call: TRBD1 (6 bases). The V end was cut by 4 bases, the J end by 4 bases, with 14 bases between. Germline V lookup: CDR1 SGHDT, CDR2 YYEEEE. The CDR3 has 14 amino acids.

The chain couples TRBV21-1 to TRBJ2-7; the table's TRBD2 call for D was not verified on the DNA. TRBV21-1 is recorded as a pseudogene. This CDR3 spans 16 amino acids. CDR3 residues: CASSLEGLSDLYEQYF. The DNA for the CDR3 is TGTGCCAGCAGCTTGGAAGGCCTGAGCGACCTCTACGAGCAGTACTTC.

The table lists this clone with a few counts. The CDR3 spells CASSLGMITRDNEQFF. The CDR3 coding sequence is TGTGCCAGCAGCTTAGGAATGATCACAAGGGACAATGAGCAGTTCTTC. V usage is TRBV7-9 and J usage is TRBJ2-1, with D uncertain. Germline V gene data show CDR1 as SEHNR and CDR2 as FQNEAQ (reference sequence). This CDR3 has 16 residues. Trimming took off 1 base at V and 5 bases at J, with 15 bases between the two ends.

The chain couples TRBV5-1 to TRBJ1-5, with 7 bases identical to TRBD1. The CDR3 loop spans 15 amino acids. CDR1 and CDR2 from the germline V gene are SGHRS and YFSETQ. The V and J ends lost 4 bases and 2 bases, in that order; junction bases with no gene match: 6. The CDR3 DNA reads TGCGCCAGCAGCCCATCAGGACAGGGCAATCAGCCCCAGCATTTT. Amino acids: CASSPSGQGNQPQHF. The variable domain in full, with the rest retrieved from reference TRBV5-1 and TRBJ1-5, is KAGVTQTPRYLIKTRGQQVTLSCSPISGHRSVSWYQQTPGQGLQFLFEYFSETQRNKGNFPGRFSGRQFSNSRSEMNVSTLELGDSALYLCASSPSGQGNQPQHFGDGTRLSIL.

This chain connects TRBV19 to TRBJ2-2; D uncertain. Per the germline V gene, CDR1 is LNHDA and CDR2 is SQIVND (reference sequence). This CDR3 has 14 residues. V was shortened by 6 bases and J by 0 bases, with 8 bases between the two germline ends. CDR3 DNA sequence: TGTGCCAGTAGACTGAGCGCGAACACCGGGGAGCTGTTTTTT. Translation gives CASRLSANTGELFF.

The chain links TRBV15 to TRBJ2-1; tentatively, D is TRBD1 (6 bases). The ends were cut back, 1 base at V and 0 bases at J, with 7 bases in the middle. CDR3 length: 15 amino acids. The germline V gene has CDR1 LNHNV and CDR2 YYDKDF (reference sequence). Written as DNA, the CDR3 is TGTGCCACCAGCAGAGGGACAGACTCCTACAATGAGCAGTTCTTC. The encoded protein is CATSRGTDSYNEQFF. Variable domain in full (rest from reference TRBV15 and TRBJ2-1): DAMVIQNPRYQVTQFGKPVTLSCSQTLNHNVMYWYQQKSSQAPKLLFHYYDKDFNNEADTPDNFQSRRPNTSFCFLDIRSPGLGDTAMYLCATSRGTDSYNEQFFGPGTRLTVL.

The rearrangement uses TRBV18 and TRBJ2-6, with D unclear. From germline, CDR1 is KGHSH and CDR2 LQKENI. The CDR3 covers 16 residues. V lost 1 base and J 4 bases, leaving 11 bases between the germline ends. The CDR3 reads CASSPLDAPGANVLTF. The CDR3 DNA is TGTGCCAGCTCACCACTGGACGCGCCGGGGGCCAACGTCCTGACTTTC.

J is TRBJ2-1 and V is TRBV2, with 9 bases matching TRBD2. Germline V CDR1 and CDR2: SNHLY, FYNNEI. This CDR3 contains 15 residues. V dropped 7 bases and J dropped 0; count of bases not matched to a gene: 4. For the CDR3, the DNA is TGTGCCAGCAAAATTAGCGGGAGCTCCTACAATGAGCAGTTCTTC. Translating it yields CASKISGSSYNEQFF.